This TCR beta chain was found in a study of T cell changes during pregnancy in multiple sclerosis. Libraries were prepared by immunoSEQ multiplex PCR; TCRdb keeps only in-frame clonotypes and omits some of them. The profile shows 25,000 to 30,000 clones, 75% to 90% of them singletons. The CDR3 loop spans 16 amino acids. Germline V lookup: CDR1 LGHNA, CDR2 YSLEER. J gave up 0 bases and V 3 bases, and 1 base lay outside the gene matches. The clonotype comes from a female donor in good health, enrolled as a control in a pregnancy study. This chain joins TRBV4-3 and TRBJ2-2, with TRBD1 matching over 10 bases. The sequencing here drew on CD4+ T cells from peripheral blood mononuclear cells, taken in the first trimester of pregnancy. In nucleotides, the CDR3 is TGCGCCAGCAGCCAGACAGGGGGCGCGAACACCGGGGAGCTGTTTTTT. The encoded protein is CASSQTGGANTGELFF.